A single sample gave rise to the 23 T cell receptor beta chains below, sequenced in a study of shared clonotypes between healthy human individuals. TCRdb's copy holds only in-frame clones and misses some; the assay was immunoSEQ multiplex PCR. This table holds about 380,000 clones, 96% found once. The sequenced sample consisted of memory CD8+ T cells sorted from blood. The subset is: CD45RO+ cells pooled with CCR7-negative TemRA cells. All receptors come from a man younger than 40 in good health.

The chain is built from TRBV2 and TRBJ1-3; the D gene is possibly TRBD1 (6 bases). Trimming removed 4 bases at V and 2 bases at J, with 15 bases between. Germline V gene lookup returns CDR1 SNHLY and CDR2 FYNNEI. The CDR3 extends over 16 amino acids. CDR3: CASSVVPQGTGNTIYF. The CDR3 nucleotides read TGTGCCAGCAGTGTTGTCCCACAGGGAACTGGAAACACCATATATTTT.

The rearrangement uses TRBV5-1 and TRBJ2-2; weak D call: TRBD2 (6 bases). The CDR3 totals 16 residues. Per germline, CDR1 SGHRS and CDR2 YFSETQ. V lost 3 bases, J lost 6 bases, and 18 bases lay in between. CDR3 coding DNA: TGCGCCAGCAGCTCCCGCTTAGGAGGGTCCCCCGGGGAGCTGTTTTTT. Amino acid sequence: CASSSRLGGSPGELFF.

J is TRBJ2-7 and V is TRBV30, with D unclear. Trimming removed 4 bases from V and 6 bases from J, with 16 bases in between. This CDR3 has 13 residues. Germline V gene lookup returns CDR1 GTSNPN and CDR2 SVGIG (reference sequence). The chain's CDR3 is CAWNVPALGEQYF. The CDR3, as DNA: TGTGCCTGGAATGTCCCTGCGTTAGGCGAGCAGTACTTC.

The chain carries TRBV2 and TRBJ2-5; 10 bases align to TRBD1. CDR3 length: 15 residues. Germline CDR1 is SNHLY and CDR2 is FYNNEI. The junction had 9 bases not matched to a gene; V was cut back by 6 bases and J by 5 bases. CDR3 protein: CASSDDRGRWETQYF. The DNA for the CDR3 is TGTGCCAGCAGCGATGACAGGGGGCGGTGGGAGACCCAGTACTTC. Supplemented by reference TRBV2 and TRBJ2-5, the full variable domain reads EPEVTQTPSHQVTQMGQEVILRCVPISNHLYFYWYRQILGQKVEFLVSFYNNEISEKSEIFDDQFSVERPDGSNFTLKIRSTKLEDSAMYFCASSDDRGRWETQYFGPGTRLLVL.

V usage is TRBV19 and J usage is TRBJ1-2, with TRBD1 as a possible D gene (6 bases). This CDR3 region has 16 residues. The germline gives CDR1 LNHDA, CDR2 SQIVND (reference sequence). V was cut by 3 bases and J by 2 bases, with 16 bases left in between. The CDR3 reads CASSIKTGQRNYGYTF. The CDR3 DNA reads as TGTGCCAGTAGTATTAAAACTGGACAGAGAAACTATGGCTACACCTTC.

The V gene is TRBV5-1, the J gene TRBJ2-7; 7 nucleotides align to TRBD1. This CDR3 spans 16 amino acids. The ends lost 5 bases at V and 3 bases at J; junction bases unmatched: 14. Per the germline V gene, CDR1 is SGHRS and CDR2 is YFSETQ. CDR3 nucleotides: TGCGCCAGCAGTTTTGGACAGGAGCCGAAGAACTACGAGCAGTACTTC. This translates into CASSFGQEPKNYEQYF. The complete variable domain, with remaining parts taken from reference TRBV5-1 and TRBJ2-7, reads KAGVTQTPRYLIKTRGQQVTLSCSPISGHRSVSWYQQTPGQGLQFLFEYFSETQRNKGNFPGRFSGRQFSNSRSEMNVSTLELGDSALYLCASSFGQEPKNYEQYFGPGTRLTVT.

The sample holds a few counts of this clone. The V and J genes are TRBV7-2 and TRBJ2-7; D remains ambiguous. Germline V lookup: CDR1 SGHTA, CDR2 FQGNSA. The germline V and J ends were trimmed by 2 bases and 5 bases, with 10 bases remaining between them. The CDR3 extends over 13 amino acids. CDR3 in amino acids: CASSLTAGDEQYF. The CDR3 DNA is TGTGCCAGCAGCTTAACGGCTGGGGACGAGCAGTACTTC.

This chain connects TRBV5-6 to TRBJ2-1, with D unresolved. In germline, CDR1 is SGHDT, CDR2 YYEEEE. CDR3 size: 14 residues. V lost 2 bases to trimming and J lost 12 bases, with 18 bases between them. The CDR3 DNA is TGTGCCAGCAGCTTTTCCGCGACCCCCGCTGGGCAGTTCTTC. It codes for CASSFSATPAGQFF.

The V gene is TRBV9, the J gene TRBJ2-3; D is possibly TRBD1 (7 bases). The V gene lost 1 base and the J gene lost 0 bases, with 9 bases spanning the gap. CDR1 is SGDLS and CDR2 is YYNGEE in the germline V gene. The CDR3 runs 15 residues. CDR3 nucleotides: TGTGCCAGCAGCGTATCAGGGGGGAGCACAGATACGCAGTATTTT. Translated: CASSVSGGSTDTQYF. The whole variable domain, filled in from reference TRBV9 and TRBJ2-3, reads DSGVTQTPKHLITATGQRVTLRCSPRSGDLSVYWYQQSLDQGLQFLIQYYNGEERAKGNILERFSAQQFPDLHSELNLSSLELGDSALYFCASSVSGGSTDTQYFGPGTRLTVL.

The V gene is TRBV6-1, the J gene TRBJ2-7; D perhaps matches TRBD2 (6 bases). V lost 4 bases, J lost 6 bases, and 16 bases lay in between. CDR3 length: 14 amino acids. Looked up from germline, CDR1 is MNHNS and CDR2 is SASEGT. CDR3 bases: TGTGCCAGCAGTGTGGCGGGGCCCGGGTTCGAGCAGTACTTC. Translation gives CASSVAGPGFEQYF.

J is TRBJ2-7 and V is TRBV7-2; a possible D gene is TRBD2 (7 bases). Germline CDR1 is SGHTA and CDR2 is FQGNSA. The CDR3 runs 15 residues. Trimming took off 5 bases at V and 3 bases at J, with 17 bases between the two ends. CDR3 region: CASSTRGGGIYEQYF. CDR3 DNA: TGTGCCAGCAGCACCAGGGGAGGGGGGATCTACGAGCAGTACTTC.

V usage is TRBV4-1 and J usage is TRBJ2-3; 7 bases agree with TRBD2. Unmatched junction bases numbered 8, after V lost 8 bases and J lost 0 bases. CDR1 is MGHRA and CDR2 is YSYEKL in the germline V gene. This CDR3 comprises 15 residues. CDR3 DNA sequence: TGCGCCAGCCGGGGGGTTGGACTAAGCACAGATACGCAGTATTTT. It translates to CASRGVGLSTDTQYF.

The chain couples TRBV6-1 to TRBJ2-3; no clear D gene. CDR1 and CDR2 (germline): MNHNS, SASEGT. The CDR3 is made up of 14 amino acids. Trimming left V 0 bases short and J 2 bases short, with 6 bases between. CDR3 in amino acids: CASSEAAATDTQYF. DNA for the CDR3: TGTGCCAGCAGTGAAGCTGCCGCCACAGATACGCAGTATTTT.

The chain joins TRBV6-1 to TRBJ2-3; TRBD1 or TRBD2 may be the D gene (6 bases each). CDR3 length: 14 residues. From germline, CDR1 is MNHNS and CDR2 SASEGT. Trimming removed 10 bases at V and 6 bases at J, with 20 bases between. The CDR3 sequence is CATLRILGGDTQYF. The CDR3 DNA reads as TGTGCCACGCTTCGGATCCTGGGGGGCGATACGCAGTATTTT.

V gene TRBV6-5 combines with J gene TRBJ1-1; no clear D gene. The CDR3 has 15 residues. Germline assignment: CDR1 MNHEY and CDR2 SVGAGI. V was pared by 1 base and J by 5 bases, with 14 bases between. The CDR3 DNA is TGTGCCAGCAGTTACTTAGGCGCGGGTGGGACTGAAGCTTTCTTT. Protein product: CASSYLGAGGTEAFF.

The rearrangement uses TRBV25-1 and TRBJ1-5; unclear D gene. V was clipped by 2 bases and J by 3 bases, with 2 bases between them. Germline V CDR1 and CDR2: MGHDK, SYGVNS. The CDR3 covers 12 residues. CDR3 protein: CASSEDNQPQHF. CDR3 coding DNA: TGTGCCAGCAGTGAAGACAATCAGCCCCAGCATTTT.

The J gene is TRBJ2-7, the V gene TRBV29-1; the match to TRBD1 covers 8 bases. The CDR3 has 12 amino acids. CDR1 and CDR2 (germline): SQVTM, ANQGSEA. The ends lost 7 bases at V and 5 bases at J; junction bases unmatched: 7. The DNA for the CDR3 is TGCAGCGCCGGACAGGGTGGAAACGAGCAGTACTTC. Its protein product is CSAGQGGNEQYF.

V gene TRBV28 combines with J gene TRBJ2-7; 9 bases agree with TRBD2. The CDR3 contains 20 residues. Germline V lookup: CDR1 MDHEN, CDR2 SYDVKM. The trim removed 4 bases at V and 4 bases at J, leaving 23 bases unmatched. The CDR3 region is CASSSAFGSVSGRSRYEQYF. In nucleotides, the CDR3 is TGTGCCAGCAGTTCCGCTTTCGGGAGCGTTAGCGGGAGAAGCAGGTACGAGCAGTACTTC. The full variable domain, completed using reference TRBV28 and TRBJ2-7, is DVKVTQSSRYLVKRTGEKVFLECVQDMDHENMFWYRQDPGLGLRLIYFSYDVKMKEKGDIPEGYSVSREKKERFSLILESASTNQTSMYLCASSSAFGSVSGRSRYEQYFGPGTRLTVT.

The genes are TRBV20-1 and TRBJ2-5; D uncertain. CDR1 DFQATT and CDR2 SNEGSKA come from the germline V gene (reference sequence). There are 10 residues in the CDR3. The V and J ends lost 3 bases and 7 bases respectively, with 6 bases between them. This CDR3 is CSASTATQYF. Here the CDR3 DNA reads TGCAGTGCTAGTACCGCGACCCAGTACTTC.

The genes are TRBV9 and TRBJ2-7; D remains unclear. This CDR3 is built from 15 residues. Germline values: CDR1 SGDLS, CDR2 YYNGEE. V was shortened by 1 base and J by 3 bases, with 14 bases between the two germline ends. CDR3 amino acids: CASSVYSTSLYEQYF. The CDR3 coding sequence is TGTGCCAGCAGCGTATACAGCACATCCCTCTACGAGCAGTACTTC.

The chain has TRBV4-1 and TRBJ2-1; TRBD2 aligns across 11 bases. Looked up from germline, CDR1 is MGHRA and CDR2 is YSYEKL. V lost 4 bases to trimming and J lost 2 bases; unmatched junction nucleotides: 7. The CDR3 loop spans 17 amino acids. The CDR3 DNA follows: TGCGCCAGCAGCCGCATACCGGGACTAGCGGCCTACAATGAGCAGTTCTTC. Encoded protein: CASSRIPGLAAYNEQFF.

The CDR3 DNA reads TGTGCCAGCAGTTCAGACAGGGGCTATAGCAATCAGCCCCAGCATTTT. Protein product: CASSSDRGYSNQPQHF. This chain connects TRBV6-6 to TRBJ1-5; 8 bases align to TRBD1. The junction had 5 bases not matched to a gene; V was cut back by 4 bases and J by 0 bases. The CDR3 is made up of 16 amino acids. Germline loops: CDR1 MNHNY, CDR2 SVGAGI (reference sequence).

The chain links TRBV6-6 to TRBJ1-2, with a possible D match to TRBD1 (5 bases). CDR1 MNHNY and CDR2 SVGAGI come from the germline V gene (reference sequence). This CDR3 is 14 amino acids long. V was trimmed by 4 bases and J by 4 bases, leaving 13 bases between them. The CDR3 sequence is CASSFEGWAYGYTF. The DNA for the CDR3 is TGTGCCAGCAGTTTTGAGGGGTGGGCCTATGGCTACACCTTC.